A single sample is the source of the 20 T cell receptor beta chains below, sequenced in a study of cytomegalovirus exposure and HLA in healthy donors. It was with 60 Vbeta and 13 Jbeta primers that the PCR ran. Libraries were prepared by immunoSEQ multiplex PCR; TCRdb keeps only in-frame clonotypes and omits some of them. The data show 70,000 to 85,000 clones, under 65% seen once. The specimen was PBMCs. The source is a male donor in good health and CMV-seropositive.

CDR3 DNA: TGTGCCAGTAGTTTTTTCGGACAAAGAGCAAATCAGCCCCAGCATTTT. This translates into CASSFFGQRANQPQHF. The chain has TRBV19 and TRBJ1-5, with TRBD1 as a possible D gene (5 bases). CDR1 is LNHDA and CDR2 is SQIVND in the germline V gene (reference sequence). This CDR3 has 16 residues. The ends were cut back, 5 bases at V and 4 bases at J, with 18 bases in the middle.

This chain joins TRBV30 and TRBJ2-2, with D possibly matching TRBD1 (5 bases). This CDR3 spans 16 amino acids. CDR1 GTSNPN and CDR2 SVGIG come from the germline V gene (reference sequence). The V end lost 4 bases, the J end lost 4 bases, and 19 bases lay between the germline ends. The CDR3 DNA reads TGTGCCTGGACCCCGGTGGGCAGGGCAAGCACCGGGGAGCTGTTTTTT. This translates into CAWTPVGRASTGELFF. The full variable domain, with the rest looked up from reference TRBV30 and TRBJ2-2, is SQTIHQWPATLVQPVGSPLSLECTVEGTSNPNLYWYRQAAGRGLQLLFYSVGIGQISSEVPQNLSASRPQDRQFILSSKKLLLSDSGFYLCAWTPVGRASTGELFFGEGSRLTVL.

V gene TRBV15 combines with J gene TRBJ1-1, with 7 bases identical to TRBD1. In germline, CDR1 is LNHNV, CDR2 YYDKDF (reference sequence). The CDR3 loop spans 14 amino acids. The junction had 9 bases not matched to a gene; V was cut back by 5 bases and J by 6 bases. The CDR3 sequence: CATSRGQEVAEAFF. The CDR3 DNA reads TGTGCCACCAGCCGCGGACAGGAGGTCGCTGAAGCTTTCTTT. Together with reference TRBV15 and TRBJ1-1, the CDR3 gives the full variable domain: DAMVIQNPRYQVTQFGKPVTLSCSQTLNHNVMYWYQQKSSQAPKLLFHYYDKDFNNEADTPDNFQSRRPNTSFCFLDIRSPGLGDTAMYLCATSRGQEVAEAFFGQGTRLTVV.

J is TRBJ2-3 and V is TRBV29-1; D may be TRBD2 (5 bases). This CDR3 region has 14 residues. V lost 1 base and J 0 bases, leaving 8 bases between the germline ends. Germline V lookup: CDR1 SQVTM, CDR2 ANQGSEA. The CDR3 bases are TGCAGCGTTGAAGGAGGGCGAAGCACAGATACGCAGTATTTT. As protein: CSVEGGRSTDTQYF.

This clone has a single count. The CDR3 bases are TGTGCCAGCAGTTCACACCGAGGGGAGCAGTACTTC. It is translated as CASSSHRGEQYF. The rearrangement joins TRBV6-5 to TRBJ2-7; D might be TRBD2 (5 bases). Trimming removed 4 bases from V and 7 bases from J, with 11 bases in between. Germline V lookup: CDR1 MNHEY, CDR2 SVGAGI. The CDR3 loop spans 12 amino acids.

The rearrangement uses TRBV29-1 and TRBJ1-1; 7 positions match TRBD1. Germline V gives CDR1 SQVTM, CDR2 ANQGSEA. CDR3 size: 11 residues. V shed 7 bases, J shed 6 bases, and the junction held 5 bases outside the gene matches. The CDR3 region is CSGGQYSEAFF. CDR3 nucleotides: TGCAGCGGGGGACAGTACTCTGAAGCTTTCTTT.

This rearrangement joins TRBV28 to TRBJ2-2, with 7 bases matching TRBD2. This CDR3 is built from 15 residues. The germline gives CDR1 MDHEN, CDR2 SYDVKM. V shed 6 bases, J shed 7 bases, and the junction held 11 bases outside the gene matches. The CDR3 DNA sequence: TGTGCCAGCAGGGGGGGGGAACTTTACATCGGGGAGCTGTTTTTT. It encodes CASRGGELYIGELFF.

V is TRBV27 and J is TRBJ2-1; 8 bases map to TRBD1. The trim removed 5 bases at V and 5 bases at J, leaving 8 bases unmatched. There are 15 residues in the CDR3. Germline values: CDR1 MNHEY, CDR2 SMNVEV (reference sequence). CDR3 nucleotide sequence: TGTGCCAGCAGTCGCCGACAGGGGTCTAACAATGAGCAGTTCTTC. Translated: CASSRRQGSNNEQFF.

The gene calls are TRBV19 and TRBJ1-2; D is ambiguous. V was shortened by 5 bases and J by 5 bases, with 9 bases between the two germline ends. CDR1 and CDR2 from the germline V gene are LNHDA and SQIVND (reference sequence). The CDR3 sequence is 12 residues long. As DNA, the CDR3 is TGTGCCAGTAGTCGGTCCTCGTATGGCTACACCTTC. Translated, it gives CASSRSSYGYTF.

In its sample, this clone was seen once. The chain carries TRBV6-1 and TRBJ1-1; TRBD1 aligns across 11 bases. Trimming at V came to 7 bases and at J to 5 bases, leaving 6 bases not matched to a gene. CDR3 size: 14 residues. The germline V gene has CDR1 MNHNS and CDR2 SASEGT. CDR3: CASTRGTGGTEAFF. DNA for the CDR3: TGTGCCAGCACCCGTGGGACAGGGGGTACTGAAGCTTTCTTT.

This clone was seen a handful of times. CDR3: CASSLGDRPYGKETQYF. The CDR3 DNA reads TGCGCCAGCAGCTTGGGCGACAGGCCATACGGAAAAGAGACCCAGTACTTC. The chain combines TRBV5-1 with TRBJ2-5, with D perhaps TRBD1 (6 bases). Germline CDR1 is SGHRS and CDR2 is YFSETQ. This CDR3 region has 17 residues. Trimming pared 0 bases from V and 3 bases from J, leaving 18 bases between. The full variable domain, rest sourced from reference TRBV5-1 and TRBJ2-5, is KAGVTQTPRYLIKTRGQQVTLSCSPISGHRSVSWYQQTPGQGLQFLFEYFSETQRNKGNFPGRFSGRQFSNSRSEMNVSTLELGDSALYLCASSLGDRPYGKETQYFGPGTRLLVL.

The rearrangement joins TRBV7-2 to TRBJ1-5; 8 nucleotides align to TRBD1. V trimming: 1 base; J trimming: 6 bases; junction bases outside the gene matches: 5. The CDR3 spans 15 residues. CDR1 and CDR2 (germline): SGHTA, FQGNSA. The DNA for the CDR3 is TGTGCCAGCAGCTTAGTGGGGACAGGCCCTCAGCCCCAGCATTTT. It is translated as CASSLVGTGPQPQHF.

V is TRBV5-4 and J is TRBJ2-5; 11 nucleotides match TRBD2. There are 18 residues in the CDR3. The junction had 15 bases not matched to a gene; V was cut back by 4 bases and J by 4 bases. The V gene's germline CDR1 is SGHNT and CDR2 YYREEE (reference sequence). This chain's CDR3 is CASSPRASGRLLPETQYF. Here the CDR3 DNA reads TGTGCCAGCAGCCCACGGGCTAGCGGGAGGCTCCTTCCAGAGACCCAGTACTTC.

V and J are TRBV5-1 and TRBJ1-1, with D maybe TRBD1 (5 bases). This CDR3 has 14 amino acids. Germline V CDR1 and CDR2: SGHRS, YFSETQ. The V end lost 4 bases, the J end lost 4 bases, and 14 bases lay between the germline ends. CDR3 sequence: CASSPGVGGTEAFF. For the CDR3, the DNA is TGCGCCAGCAGCCCCGGGGTCGGGGGCACTGAAGCTTTCTTT.

V is TRBV14 and J is TRBJ1-1; no clear D gene. CDR3 length equals 16 residues. Between the trimmed V and J ends, which lost 3 bases and 1 base, there was a span of 15 bases. The V gene's germline CDR1 is SGHDN and CDR2 FVKESK. CDR3 DNA sequence: TGTGCCAGCAGCCAGCGACGGCGGGTGTGGAACACTGAAGCTTTCTTT. Its protein product is CASSQRRRVWNTEAFF.

The chain uses TRBV6-5 and TRBJ1-1; 7 bases align to TRBD1. CDR1 is MNHEY and CDR2 is SVGAGI in the germline V gene. V was pared by 7 bases and J by 8 bases, with 4 bases of the junction left unmatched. The CDR3 length is 11 residues. Here the CDR3 reads CASTNRGEAFF. CDR3 DNA: TGTGCCAGCACTAACAGGGGCGAAGCTTTCTTT.

The sample holds a few counts of this clone. The V gene is TRBV25-1, the J gene TRBJ1-3; 7 bases are shared with TRBD1. V lost 0 bases and J lost 6; bases outside the gene matches: 8. The germline V gene encodes CDR1 MGHDK and CDR2 SYGVNS. This CDR3 comprises 16 residues. This chain's CDR3 is CASSEYGAGGSNTIYF. CDR3 sequence (DNA): TGTGCCAGCAGTGAATACGGTGCAGGGGGTTCAAACACCATATATTTT.

The chain is built from TRBV7-9 and TRBJ2-5; D is uncertain. CDR1 and CDR2 from the germline V gene are SEHNR and FQNEAQ (reference sequence). The ends were cut back, 1 base at V and 8 bases at J, with 5 bases in the middle. The CDR3 is 11 amino acids. The CDR3: CASSLGPTQYF. The CDR3 DNA sequence: TGTGCCAGCAGCTTAGGGCCTACCCAGTACTTC. Drawing the rest from reference TRBV7-9 and TRBJ2-5, the complete variable domain is DTGVSQNPRHKITKRGQNVTFRCDPISEHNRLYWYRQTLGQGPEFLTYFQNEAQLEKSRLLSDRFSAERPKGSFSTLEIQRTEQGDSAMYLCASSLGPTQYFGPGTRLLVL.

The chain recombines TRBV6-5 with TRBJ2-5; possibly TRBD1 for D (6 bases). The V and J ends lost 6 bases and 5 bases respectively, with 13 bases between them. This CDR3 contains 13 residues. The germline V gene encodes CDR1 MNHEY and CDR2 SVGAGI. CDR3 coding DNA: TGTGCCAGCAGGTCCGCAGGGGTCGAGACCCAGTACTTC. It yields the protein CASRSAGVETQYF.

The chain has TRBV19 and TRBJ2-2, with 14 bases fitting TRBD2. CDR3 length equals 22 residues. The V gene's germline CDR1 is LNHDA and CDR2 SQIVND (reference sequence). Trimming took 2 bases from V and 2 from J; bases not matched to a gene: 16. The CDR3 DNA is TGTGCCAGTAGTATATTAGCCCCAAGTCGAGGACTAGCGGGAGGTAACACCGGGGAGCTGTTTTTT. Protein product: CASSILAPSRGLAGGNTGELFF.